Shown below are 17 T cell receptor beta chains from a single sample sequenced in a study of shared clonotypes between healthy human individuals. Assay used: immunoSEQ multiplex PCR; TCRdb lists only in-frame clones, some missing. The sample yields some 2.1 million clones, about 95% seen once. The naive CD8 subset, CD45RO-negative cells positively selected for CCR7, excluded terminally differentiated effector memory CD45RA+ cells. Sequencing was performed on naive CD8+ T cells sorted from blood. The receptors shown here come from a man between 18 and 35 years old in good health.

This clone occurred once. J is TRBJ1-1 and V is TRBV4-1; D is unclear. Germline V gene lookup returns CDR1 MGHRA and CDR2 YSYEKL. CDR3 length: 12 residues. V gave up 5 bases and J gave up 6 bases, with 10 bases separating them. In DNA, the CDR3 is TGCGCCAGCAGCGCAGACAACTCTGAAGCTTTCTTT. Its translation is CASSADNSEAFF.

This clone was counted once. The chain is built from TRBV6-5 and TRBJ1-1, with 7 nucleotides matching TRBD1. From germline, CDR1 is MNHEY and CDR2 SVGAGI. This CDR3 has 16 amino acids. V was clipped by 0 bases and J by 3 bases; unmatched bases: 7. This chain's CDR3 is CASSYSADRPDTEAFF. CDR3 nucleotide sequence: TGTGCCAGCAGTTACTCAGCGGACAGGCCAGACACTGAAGCTTTCTTT.

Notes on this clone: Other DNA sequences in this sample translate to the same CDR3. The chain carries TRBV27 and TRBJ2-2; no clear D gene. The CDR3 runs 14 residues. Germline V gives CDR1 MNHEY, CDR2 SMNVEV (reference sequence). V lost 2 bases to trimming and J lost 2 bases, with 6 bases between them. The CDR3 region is CASSLGLNTGELFF. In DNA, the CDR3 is TGTGCCAGCAGTTTAGGGCTCAACACCGGGGAGCTGTTTTTT.

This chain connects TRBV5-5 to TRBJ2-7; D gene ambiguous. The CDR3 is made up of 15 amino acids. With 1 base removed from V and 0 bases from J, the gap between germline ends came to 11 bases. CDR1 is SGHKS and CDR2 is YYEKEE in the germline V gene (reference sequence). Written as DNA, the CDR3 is TGTGCCAGCAGCTTGACGACGGGTAGCTCCTACGAGCAGTACTTC. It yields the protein CASSLTTGSSYEQYF.

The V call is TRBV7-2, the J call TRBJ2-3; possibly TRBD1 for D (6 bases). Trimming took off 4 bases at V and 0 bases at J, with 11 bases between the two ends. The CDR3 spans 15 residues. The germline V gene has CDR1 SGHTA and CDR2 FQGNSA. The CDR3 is CASSWRTDSTDTQYF. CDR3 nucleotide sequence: TGTGCCAGCAGCTGGCGGACAGATAGCACAGATACGCAGTATTTT.

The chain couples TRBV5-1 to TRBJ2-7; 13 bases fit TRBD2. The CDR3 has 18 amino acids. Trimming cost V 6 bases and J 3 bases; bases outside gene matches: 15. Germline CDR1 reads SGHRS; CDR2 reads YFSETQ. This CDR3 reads CASTQRRGLAGQSYEQYF. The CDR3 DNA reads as TGCGCCAGCACCCAGCGGAGGGGACTAGCGGGGCAGAGCTACGAGCAGTACTTC. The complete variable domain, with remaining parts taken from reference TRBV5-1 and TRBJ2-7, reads KAGVTQTPRYLIKTRGQQVTLSCSPISGHRSVSWYQQTPGQGLQFLFEYFSETQRNKGNFPGRFSGRQFSNSRSEMNVSTLELGDSALYLCASTQRRGLAGQSYEQYFGPGTRLTVT.

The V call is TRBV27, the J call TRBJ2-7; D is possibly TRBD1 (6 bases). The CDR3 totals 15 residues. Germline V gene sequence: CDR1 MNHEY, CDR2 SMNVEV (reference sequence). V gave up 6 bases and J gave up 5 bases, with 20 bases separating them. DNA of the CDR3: TGTGCCAGCAGGGCCCTGGACAGAGGAGAGGACGAGCAGTACTTC. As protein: CASRALDRGEDEQYF.

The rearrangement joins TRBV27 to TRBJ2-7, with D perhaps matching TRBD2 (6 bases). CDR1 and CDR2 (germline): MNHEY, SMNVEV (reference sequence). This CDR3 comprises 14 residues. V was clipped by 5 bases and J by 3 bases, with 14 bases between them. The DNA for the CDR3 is TGTGCCAGCAGTCCCCTCGGGCGGGGCTACGAGCAGTACTTC. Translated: CASSPLGRGYEQYF.

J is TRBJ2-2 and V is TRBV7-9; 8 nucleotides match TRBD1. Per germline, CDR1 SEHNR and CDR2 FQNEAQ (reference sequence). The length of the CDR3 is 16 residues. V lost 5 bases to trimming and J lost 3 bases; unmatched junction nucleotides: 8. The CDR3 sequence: CASSHLGQGDTGELFF. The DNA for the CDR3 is TGTGCCAGCAGCCACCTCGGACAGGGCGACACCGGGGAGCTGTTTTTT.

CDR3: CASSLARSGPNEKLFF. The CDR3 DNA reads as TGTGCCAGCAGCTTAGCGCGTTCAGGGCCGAATGAAAAACTGTTTTTT. This chain connects TRBV7-9 to TRBJ1-4; possibly TRBD1 for D (5 bases). CDR3 length: 16 amino acids. Germline loops: CDR1 SEHNR, CDR2 FQNEAQ (reference sequence). Trimming cost V 0 bases and J 5 bases, with 13 bases left between them.

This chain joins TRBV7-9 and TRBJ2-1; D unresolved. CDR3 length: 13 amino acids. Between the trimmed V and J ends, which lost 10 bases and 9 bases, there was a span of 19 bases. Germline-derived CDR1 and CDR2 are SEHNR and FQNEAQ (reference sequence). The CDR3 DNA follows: TGTGCCACTTCACAAGGACCCTACGGTGAGCAGTTCTTC. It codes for CATSQGPYGEQFF.

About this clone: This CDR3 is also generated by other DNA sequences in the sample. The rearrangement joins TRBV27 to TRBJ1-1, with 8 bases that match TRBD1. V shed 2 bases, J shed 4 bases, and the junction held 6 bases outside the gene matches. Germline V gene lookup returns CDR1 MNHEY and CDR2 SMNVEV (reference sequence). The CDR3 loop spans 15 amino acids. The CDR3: CASSLLQGGGTEAFF. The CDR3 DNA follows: TGTGCCAGCAGTTTACTACAGGGGGGGGGCACTGAAGCTTTCTTT.

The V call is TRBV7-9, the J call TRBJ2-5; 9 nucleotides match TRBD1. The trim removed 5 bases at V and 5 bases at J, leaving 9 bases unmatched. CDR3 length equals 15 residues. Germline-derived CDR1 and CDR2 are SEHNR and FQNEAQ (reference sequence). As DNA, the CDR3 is TGTGCCAGCAGCCCGAGCACAGGGGGCACGGAGACCCAGTACTTC. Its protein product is CASSPSTGGTETQYF.

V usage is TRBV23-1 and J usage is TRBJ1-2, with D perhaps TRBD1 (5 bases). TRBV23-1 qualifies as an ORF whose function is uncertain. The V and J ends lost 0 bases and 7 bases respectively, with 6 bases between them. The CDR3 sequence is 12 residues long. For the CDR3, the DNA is TGCGCCAGCAGTCAATCGAGGGGTGGCTACACCTTC. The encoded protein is CASSQSRGGYTF.

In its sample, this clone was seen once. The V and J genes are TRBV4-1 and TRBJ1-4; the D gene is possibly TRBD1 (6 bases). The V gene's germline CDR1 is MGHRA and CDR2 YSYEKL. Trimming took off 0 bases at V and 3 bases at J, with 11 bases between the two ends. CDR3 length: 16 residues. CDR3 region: CASSQEMGAANEKLFF. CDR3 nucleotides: TGCGCCAGCAGCCAAGAAATGGGGGCCGCTAATGAAAAACTGTTTTTT.

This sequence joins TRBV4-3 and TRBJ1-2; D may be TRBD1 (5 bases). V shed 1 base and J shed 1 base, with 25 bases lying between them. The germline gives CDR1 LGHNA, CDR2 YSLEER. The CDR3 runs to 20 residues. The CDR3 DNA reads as TGCGCCAGCAGCCAAGGGCTGGGGGAGACACCCCTGGGGCATAACTATGGCTACACCTTC. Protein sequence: CASSQGLGETPLGHNYGYTF.

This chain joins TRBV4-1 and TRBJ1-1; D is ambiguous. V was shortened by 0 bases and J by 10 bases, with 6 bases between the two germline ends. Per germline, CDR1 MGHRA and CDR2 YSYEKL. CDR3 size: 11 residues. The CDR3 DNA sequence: TGCGCCAGCAGCCAAGATGCGCGAGCTTTCTTT. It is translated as CASSQDARAFF.